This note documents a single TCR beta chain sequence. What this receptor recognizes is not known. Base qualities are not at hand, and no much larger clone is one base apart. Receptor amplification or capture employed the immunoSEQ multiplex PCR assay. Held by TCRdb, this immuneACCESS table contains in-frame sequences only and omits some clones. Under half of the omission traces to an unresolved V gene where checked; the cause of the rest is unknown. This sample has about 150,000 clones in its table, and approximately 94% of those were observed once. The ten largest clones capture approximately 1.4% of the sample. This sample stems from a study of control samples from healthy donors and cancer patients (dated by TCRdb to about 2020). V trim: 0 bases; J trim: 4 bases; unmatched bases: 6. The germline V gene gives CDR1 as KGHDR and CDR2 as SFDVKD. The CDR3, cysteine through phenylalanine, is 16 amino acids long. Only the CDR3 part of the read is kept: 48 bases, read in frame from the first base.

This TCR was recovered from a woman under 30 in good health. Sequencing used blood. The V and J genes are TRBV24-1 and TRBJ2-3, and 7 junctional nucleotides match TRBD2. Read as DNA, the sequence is TGTGCCACCAGTGATTTGCACGGGGGGAGGCCAGATACGCAGTATTTT. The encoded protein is CATSDLHGGRPDTQYF.